One and the same sample provided the 10 T cell receptor beta chains below, sequenced in a study of T-cell reconstitution after alpha-beta-depleted transplantation in children (dated by TCRdb to 2015 to 2016). The sample's treatment or condition, from its label and the paper: allogeneic hematopoietic cell transplantation with graft depleted of TCRalphabeta T cells and CD19 B cells. Library preparation employed PCR. TCRdb names Illumina HiSeq 2500 as the instrument used. Molecular barcoding was employed in the preparation of TCR libraries, with unique molecular identifiers being used to normalize TCRbeta repertoire quantification. TCRdb reran the public reads through fastp at Q25 and MiXCR, keeping productive beta chains. Every CDR3 protein is listed once, alongside the most common genes and DNA of its rows. Within this sample are approximately 500,000 distinct CDR3 sequences, with 25% to 30% of them counted one time only. Around 36% of the sample rests with the top ten.

The sequencing here drew on PBMCs, taken before TCRalphabeta/CD19-depleted stem cell transplant. The receptor set was obtained from a boy younger than two with Wiskott-Aldrich syndrome, due to receive a stem cell transplant.

This clonotype showed up just a few times. V usage is TRBV7-2 and J usage is TRBJ1-5, with 10 bases fitting TRBD1. The V and J ends lost 3 bases and 6 bases, in that order; junction bases with no gene match: 5. The CDR3 length is 15 residues. The germline gives CDR1 SGHTA, CDR2 FQGNSA. CDR3 loop: CASSFDRGRSQPQHF. Written as DNA, the CDR3 is TGTGCCAGCAGCTTCGACAGGGGGCGATCTCAGCCCCAGCATTTT.

A few counts support this clonotype. V gene TRBV6-1 combines with J gene TRBJ2-7, with TRBD2 identical over 14 bases. The trim removed 6 bases at V and 5 bases at J, leaving 6 bases unmatched. Germline values: CDR1 MNHNS, CDR2 SASEGT. The CDR3 is 15 amino acids. The CDR3 region has the DNA TGTGCCAGCAGCCGGGGACTAGCGGGAGCTAACGAGCAGTACTTC. Translation: CASSRGLAGANEQYF.

There are a few counts of this clonotype. The J gene is TRBJ2-7, the V gene TRBV5-1; D is possibly TRBD1 (6 bases). This CDR3 is 12 amino acids long. Germline assignment: CDR1 SGHRS and CDR2 YFSETQ. V lost 4 bases and J lost 4, with 9 bases in between. The CDR3 region has the DNA TGCGCCAGCAGCGATCAGGGGTACGAGCAGTACTTC. Protein sequence: CASSDQGYEQYF.

This clonotype was seen a few times. The chain carries TRBV5-1 and TRBJ2-2; the D gene is possibly TRBD2 (5 bases). The ends were cut back, 7 bases at V and 1 base at J, with 17 bases in the middle. Germline CDR1 SGHRS, CDR2 YFSETQ. There are 16 residues in the CDR3. Written as DNA, the CDR3 is TGCGCCAGCGGGTCAGTGTGGGGAGTGAACACCGGGGAGCTGTTTTTT. Translating it yields CASGSVWGVNTGELFF. Using reference TRBV5-1 and TRBJ2-2 for the parts outside the CDR3, the full variable domain is KAGVTQTPRYLIKTRGQQVTLSCSPISGHRSVSWYQQTPGQGLQFLFEYFSETQRNKGNFPGRFSGRQFSNSRSEMNVSTLELGDSALYLCASGSVWGVNTGELFFGEGSRLTVL.

The chain carries TRBV6-5 and TRBJ1-2; D not certain. The V gene's germline CDR1 is MNHEY and CDR2 SVGAGI. Trimming shortened V by 0 bases and J by 5 bases, and 16 bases separated the two germline ends. This CDR3 has 16 residues. CDR3 residues: CASSYSSNSGTYGYTF. Here the CDR3 DNA reads TGTGCCAGCAGTTACTCCTCCAACAGCGGAACTTATGGCTACACCTTC.

This clonotype has just a few counts. This chain uses TRBV5-1 with TRBJ2-7; D possibly matches TRBD1 or TRBD2 (6 bases each). The CDR3 runs to 13 residues. Trimming took 5 bases from V and 3 from J, leaving 12 bases between them. CDR1 and CDR2 (germline): SGHRS, YFSETQ. The CDR3 spells CASRTGANYEQYF. The DNA of the CDR3 is TGCGCCAGCAGGACGGGGGCTAACTACGAGCAGTACTTC.

The rearrangement links TRBV7-3 to TRBJ2-5, with 8 bases fitting TRBD2. The germline CDR1 and CDR2 sequences are SGHTA and FQGTGA. V lost 1 base and J lost 3; bases outside the gene matches: 4. The CDR3 loop spans 15 amino acids. The CDR3: CASSLNAGGEETQYF. Here the CDR3 DNA reads TGTGCCAGCAGCTTAAATGCGGGAGGCGAAGAGACCCAGTACTTC.

The CDR3 spells CASRTGTAEQYF. CDR3 coding DNA: TGTGCCAGCCGGACAGGGACGGCCGAGCAGTACTTC. The V gene is TRBV27, the J gene TRBJ2-7; TRBD1 agrees at 8 bases. CDR1 MNHEY and CDR2 SMNVEV come from the germline V gene (reference sequence). The CDR3 is 12 amino acids. The trim removed 8 bases at V and 6 bases at J, leaving 6 bases unmatched.

This clonotype was observed a handful of times. The rearrangement uses TRBV29-1 and TRBJ2-1, with D perhaps matching TRBD1 (5 bases). V lost 5 bases, J lost 3 bases, and 20 bases lay in between. Looked up from germline, CDR1 is SQVTM and CDR2 is ANQGSEA. This CDR3 region has 16 residues. CDR3 bases: TGCAGCGTTAATGGCAGGGCATTTGGTCTCTACAATGAGCAGTTCTTC. Protein: CSVNGRAFGLYNEQFF.

This clonotype was seen more than once but under ten times. This chain joins TRBV5-8 and TRBJ2-7; D unresolved. This CDR3 comprises 10 residues. The V gene's germline CDR1 is SGHTS and CDR2 YDEGEE. V lost 7 bases and J lost 8, with 10 bases in between. The CDR3 sequence is CASPGPQQYF. For the CDR3, the DNA is TGTGCCAGCCCCGGGCCCCAGCAGTACTTC.